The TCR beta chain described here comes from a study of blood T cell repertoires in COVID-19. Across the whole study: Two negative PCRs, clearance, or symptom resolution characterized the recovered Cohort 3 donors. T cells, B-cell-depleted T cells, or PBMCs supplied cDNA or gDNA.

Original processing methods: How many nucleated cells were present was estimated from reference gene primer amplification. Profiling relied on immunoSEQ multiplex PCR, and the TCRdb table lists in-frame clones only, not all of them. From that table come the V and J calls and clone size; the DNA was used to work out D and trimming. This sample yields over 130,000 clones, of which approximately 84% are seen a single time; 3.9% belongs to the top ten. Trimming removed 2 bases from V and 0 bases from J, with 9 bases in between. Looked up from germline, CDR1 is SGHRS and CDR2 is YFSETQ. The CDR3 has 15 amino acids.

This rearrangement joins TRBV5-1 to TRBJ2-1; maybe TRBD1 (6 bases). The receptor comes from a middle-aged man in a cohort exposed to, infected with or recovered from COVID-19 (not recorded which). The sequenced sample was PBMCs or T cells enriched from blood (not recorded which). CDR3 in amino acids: CASSLQGGSYNEQFF. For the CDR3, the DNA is TGCGCCAGCAGCTTACAAGGGGGCTCCTACAATGAGCAGTTCTTC. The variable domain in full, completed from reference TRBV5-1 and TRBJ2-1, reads KAGVTQTPRYLIKTRGQQVTLSCSPISGHRSVSWYQQTPGQGLQFLFEYFSETQRNKGNFPGRFSGRQFSNSRSEMNVSTLELGDSALYLCASSLQGGSYNEQFFGPGTRLTVL.